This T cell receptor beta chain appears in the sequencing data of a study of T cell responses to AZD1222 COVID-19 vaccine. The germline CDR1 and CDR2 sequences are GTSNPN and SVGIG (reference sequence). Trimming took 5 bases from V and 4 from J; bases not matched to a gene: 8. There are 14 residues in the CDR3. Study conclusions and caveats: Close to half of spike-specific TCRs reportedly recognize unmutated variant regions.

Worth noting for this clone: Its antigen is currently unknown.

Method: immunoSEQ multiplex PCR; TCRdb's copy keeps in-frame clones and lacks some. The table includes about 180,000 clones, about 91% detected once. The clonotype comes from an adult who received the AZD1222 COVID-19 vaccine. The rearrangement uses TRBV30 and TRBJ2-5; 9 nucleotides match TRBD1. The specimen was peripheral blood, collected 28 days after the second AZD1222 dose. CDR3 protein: CAWGEQGAVETQYF. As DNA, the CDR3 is TGTGCCTGGGGGGAACAGGGGGCCGTAGAGACCCAGTACTTC.